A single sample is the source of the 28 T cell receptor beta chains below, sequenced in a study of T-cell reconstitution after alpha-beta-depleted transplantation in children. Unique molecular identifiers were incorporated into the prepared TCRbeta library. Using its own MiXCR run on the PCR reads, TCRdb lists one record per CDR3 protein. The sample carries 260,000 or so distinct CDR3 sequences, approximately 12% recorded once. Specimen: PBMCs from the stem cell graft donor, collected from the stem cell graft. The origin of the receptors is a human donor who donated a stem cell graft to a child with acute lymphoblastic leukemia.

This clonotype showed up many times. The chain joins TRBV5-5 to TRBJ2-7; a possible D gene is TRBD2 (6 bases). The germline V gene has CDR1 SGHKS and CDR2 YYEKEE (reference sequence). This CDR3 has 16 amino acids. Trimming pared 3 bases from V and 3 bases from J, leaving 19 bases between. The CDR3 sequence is CASSSRDSYDVYEQYF. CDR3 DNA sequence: TGTGCCAGCAGCTCCAGGGACTCGTACGATGTCTACGAGCAGTACTTC.

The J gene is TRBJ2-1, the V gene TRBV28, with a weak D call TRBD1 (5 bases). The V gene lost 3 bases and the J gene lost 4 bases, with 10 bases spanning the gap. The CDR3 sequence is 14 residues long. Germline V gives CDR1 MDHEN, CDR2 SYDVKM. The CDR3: CASSFSDRYNEQFF. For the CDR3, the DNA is TGTGCCAGCAGTTTCAGTGACAGATACAATGAGCAGTTCTTC.

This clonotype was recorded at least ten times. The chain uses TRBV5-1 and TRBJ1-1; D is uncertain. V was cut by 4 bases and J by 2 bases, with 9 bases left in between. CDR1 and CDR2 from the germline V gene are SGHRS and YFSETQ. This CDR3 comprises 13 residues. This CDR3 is CASSLVRNTEAFF. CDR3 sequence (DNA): TGCGCCAGCAGCCTTGTGCGTAACACTGAAGCTTTCTTT.

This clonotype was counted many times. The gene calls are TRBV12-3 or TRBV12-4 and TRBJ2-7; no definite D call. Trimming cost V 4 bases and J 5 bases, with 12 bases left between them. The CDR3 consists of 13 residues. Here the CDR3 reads CASSSTISHEQYF. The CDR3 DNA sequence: TGTGCCAGCAGTTCCACCATCAGTCACGAGCAGTACTTC.

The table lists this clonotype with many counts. CDR3 residues: CASSNTGGFSYEQYF. CDR3 in DNA: TGTGCCAGTAGTAACACGGGGGGCTTCTCCTACGAGCAGTACTTC. The V call is TRBV19, the J call TRBJ2-7, with D tentatively TRBD2 (7 bases). Trimming pared 4 bases from V and 0 bases from J, leaving 13 bases between. The CDR3 has 15 residues. Germline loops: CDR1 LNHDA, CDR2 SQIVND (reference sequence).

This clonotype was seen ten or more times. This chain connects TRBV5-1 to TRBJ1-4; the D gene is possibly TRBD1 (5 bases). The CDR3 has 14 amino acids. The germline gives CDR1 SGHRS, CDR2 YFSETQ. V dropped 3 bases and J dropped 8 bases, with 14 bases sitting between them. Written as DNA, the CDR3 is TGCGCCAGCAGCTCCGGGACCCGAGGAGAAAAACTGTTTTTT. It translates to CASSSGTRGEKLFF.

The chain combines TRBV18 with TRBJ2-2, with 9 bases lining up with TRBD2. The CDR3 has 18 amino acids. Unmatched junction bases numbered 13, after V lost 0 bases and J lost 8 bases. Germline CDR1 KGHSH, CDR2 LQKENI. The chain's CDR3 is CASSPPEISASGTGELFF. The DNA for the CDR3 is TGTGCCAGCTCACCACCGGAGATCTCTGCTAGCGGGACGGGGGAGCTGTTTTTT.

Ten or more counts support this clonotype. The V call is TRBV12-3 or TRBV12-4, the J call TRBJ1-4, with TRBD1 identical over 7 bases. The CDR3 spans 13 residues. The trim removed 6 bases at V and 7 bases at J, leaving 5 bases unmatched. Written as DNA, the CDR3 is TGTGCCAGCAGGAGGGACAGCGGTGAAAAACTGTTTTTT. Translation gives CASRRDSGEKLFF.

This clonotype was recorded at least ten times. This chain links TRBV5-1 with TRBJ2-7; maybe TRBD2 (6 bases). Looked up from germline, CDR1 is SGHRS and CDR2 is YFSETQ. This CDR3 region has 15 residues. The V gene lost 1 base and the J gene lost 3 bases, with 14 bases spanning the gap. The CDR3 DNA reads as TGCGCCAGCAGCTTGTATAAGGGGACTTTCTACGAGCAGTACTTC. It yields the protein CASSLYKGTFYEQYF. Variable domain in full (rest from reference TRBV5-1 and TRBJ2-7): KAGVTQTPRYLIKTRGQQVTLSCSPISGHRSVSWYQQTPGQGLQFLFEYFSETQRNKGNFPGRFSGRQFSNSRSEMNVSTLELGDSALYLCASSLYKGTFYEQYFGPGTRLTVT.

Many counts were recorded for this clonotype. The CDR3 sequence is CASSSAMGQGAYGYTF. The CDR3 nucleotides are TGTGCCAGCAGTTCGGCCATGGGACAGGGGGCGTATGGCTACACCTTC. The V gene is TRBV6-5, the J gene TRBJ1-2; TRBD1 agrees at 12 bases. Germline CDR1 MNHEY, CDR2 SVGAGI. The CDR3 covers 16 residues. Trimming cost V 4 bases and J 5 bases; bases outside gene matches: 8.

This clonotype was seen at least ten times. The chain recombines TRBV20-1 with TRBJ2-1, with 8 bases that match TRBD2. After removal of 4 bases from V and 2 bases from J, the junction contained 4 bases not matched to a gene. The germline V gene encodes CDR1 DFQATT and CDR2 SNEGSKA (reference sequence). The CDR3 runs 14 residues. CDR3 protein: CSATRGDTYNEQFF. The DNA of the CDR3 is TGCAGTGCTACGCGGGGGGACACCTACAATGAGCAGTTCTTC.

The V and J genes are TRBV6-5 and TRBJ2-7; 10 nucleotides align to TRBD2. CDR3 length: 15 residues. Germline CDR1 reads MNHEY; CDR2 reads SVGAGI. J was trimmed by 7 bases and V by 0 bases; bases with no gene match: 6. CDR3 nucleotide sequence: TGTGCCAGCAGTTACTCGGGACTAGCGAATACAGAGCAGTACTTC. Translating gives CASSYSGLANTEQYF.

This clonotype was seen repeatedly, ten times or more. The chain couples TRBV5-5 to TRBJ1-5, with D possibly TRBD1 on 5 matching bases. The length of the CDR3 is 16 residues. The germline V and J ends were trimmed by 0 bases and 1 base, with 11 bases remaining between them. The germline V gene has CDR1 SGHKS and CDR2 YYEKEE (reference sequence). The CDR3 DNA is TGTGCCAGCAGCTTGGATGGGGGAGGAAGCAATCAGCCCCAGCATTTT. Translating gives CASSLDGGGSNQPQHF.

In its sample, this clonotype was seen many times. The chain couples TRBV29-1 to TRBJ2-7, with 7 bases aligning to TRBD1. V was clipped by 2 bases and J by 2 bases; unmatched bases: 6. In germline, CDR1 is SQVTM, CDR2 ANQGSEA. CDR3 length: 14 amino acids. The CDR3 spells CSVEFRDRTYEQYF. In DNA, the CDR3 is TGCAGCGTTGAATTTCGGGACAGAACCTACGAGCAGTACTTC.

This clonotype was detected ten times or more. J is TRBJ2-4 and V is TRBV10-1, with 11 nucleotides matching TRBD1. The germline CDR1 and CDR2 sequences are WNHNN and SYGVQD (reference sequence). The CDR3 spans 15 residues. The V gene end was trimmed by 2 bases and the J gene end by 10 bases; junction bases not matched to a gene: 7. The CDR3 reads CASSELTGQGAIQYF. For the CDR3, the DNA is TGCGCCAGCAGTGAGCTGACCGGACAGGGGGCGATTCAGTACTTC.

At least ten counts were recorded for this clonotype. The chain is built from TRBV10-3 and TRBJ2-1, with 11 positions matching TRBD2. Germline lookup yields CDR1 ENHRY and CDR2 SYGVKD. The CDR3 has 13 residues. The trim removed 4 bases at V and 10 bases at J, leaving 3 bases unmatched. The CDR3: CAISGTSGGEQFF. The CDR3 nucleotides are TGTGCCATCAGTGGTACTAGCGGGGGCGAGCAGTTCTTC.

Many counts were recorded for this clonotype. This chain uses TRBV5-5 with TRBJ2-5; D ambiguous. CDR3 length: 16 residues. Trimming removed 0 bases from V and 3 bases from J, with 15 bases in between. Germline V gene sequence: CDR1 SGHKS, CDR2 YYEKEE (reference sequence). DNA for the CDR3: TGTGCCAGCAGCTTGGGATTTCGGCTGACGGAAGAGACCCAGTACTTC. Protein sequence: CASSLGFRLTEETQYF.

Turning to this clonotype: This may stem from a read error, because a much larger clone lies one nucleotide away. CDR3: CASSLVLDRGYEQYF. For the CDR3, the DNA is TGTGCCAGCAGCTTAGTTCTGGACAGGGGTTACGAGCAGTACTTC. This chain joins TRBV7-6 and TRBJ2-7, with TRBD1 matching 9 bases. With 1 base clipped from V and 4 bases from J, the junction kept 5 bases outside the gene matches. This CDR3 is 15 amino acids long. The V gene's germline CDR1 is SGHVS and CDR2 FNYEAQ.

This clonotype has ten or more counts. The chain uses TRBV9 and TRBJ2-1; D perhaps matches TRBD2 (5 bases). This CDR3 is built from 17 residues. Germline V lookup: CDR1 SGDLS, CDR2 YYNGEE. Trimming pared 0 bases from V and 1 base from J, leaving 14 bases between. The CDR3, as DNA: TGTGCCAGCAGCGTAGGGCTCTTGGGCGGGTCCTACAATGAGCAGTTCTTC. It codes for CASSVGLLGGSYNEQFF.

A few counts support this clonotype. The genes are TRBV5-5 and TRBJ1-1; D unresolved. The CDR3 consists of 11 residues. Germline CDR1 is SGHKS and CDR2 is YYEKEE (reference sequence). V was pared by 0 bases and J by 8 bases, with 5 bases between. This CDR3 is CASSLEHEAFF. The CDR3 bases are TGTGCCAGCAGCTTGGAACACGAAGCTTTCTTT.

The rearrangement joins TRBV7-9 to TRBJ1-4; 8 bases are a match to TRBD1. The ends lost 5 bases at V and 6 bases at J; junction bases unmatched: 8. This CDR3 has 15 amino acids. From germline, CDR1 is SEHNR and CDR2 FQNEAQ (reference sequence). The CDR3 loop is CASSGRQGPDEKLFF. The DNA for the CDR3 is TGTGCCAGCAGCGGTAGACAGGGGCCGGATGAAAAACTGTTTTTT.

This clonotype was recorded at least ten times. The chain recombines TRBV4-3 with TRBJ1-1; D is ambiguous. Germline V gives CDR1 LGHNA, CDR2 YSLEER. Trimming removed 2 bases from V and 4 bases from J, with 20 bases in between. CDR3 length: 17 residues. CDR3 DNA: TGCGCCAGCAGCCAACACCCCGGAAGGCAGACTGGCACTGAAGCTTTCTTT. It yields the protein CASSQHPGRQTGTEAFF.

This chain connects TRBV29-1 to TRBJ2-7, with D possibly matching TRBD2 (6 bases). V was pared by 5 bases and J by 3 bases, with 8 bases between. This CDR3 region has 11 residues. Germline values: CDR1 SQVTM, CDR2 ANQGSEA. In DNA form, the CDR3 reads TGCAGCGTTCAGGACTACTACGAGCAGTACTTC. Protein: CSVQDYYEQYF.

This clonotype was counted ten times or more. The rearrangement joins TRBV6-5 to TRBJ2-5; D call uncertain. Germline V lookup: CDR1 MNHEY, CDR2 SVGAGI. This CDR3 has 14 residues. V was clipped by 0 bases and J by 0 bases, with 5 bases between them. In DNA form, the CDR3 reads TGTGCCAGCAGTTACTCGGGCAACCAAGAGACCCAGTACTTC. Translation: CASSYSGNQETQYF.

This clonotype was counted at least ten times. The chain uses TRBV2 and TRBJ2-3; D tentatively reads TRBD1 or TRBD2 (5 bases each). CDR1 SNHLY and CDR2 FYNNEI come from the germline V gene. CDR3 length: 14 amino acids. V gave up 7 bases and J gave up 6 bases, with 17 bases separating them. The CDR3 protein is CASTAWGLGDTQYF. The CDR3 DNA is TGTGCCAGCACCGCGTGGGGGTTAGGGGATACGCAGTATTTT.

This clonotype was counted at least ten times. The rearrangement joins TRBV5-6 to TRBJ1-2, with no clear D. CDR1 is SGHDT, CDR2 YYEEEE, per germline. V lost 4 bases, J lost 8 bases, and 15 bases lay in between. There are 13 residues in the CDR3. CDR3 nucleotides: TGTGCCAGCAGCCCGAGTAGGTTGTCCGGCTACACCTTC. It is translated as CASSPSRLSGYTF.

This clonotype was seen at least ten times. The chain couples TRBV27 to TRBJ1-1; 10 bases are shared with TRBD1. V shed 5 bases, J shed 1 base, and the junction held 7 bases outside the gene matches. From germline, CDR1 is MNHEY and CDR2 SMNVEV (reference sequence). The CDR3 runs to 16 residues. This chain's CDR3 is CASSPRTGGTNTEAFF. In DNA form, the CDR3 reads TGTGCCAGCAGTCCCAGGACAGGGGGGACGAACACTGAAGCTTTCTTT.

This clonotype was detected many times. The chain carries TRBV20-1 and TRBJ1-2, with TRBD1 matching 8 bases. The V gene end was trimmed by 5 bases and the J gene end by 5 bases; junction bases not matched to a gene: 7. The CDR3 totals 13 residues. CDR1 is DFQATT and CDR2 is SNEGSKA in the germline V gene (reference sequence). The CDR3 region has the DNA TGCAGTGCTTTAGGACAGGGAAATTATGGCTACACCTTC. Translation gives CSALGQGNYGYTF.